This T cell receptor beta chain is from a study of long-term antiretroviral therapy in people with HIV. CDR1 is MDHEN, CDR2 SYDVKM, per germline. CDR3 length: 15 amino acids. Trimming removed 4 bases at V and 0 bases at J, with 11 bases between. Overall study findings and caveats: Diversity remained lower than transplant donor controls, even though it increased after ART. There were no data on ART adherence, viral resistance or therapy changes, a gap that limits inferences about post-ART repertoire changes.

Researchers ran immunoSEQ v3.0 at survey level. Sequencing used immunoSEQ multiplex PCR; TCRdb keeps in-frame clones, though not all of them. In the table there are 11,000 to 15,000 clones, around four fifths of which are singletons. Treatment for all HIV-infected participants took place in the United States. The content of samples before DNA extraction was roughly 0.9-11 million cryopreserved PBMC. A word on this clone: The target antigen is unknown.

This clonotype was obtained from a woman aged 40 to 55 with HIV. This material consisted of unsorted PBMCs, taken 1.8 years before starting antiretroviral therapy. This chain joins TRBV28 and TRBJ2-3; D is ambiguous. The CDR3: CASSSRTHSTDTQYF. The CDR3 DNA sequence: TGTGCCAGCAGTTCTCGGACCCATAGCACAGATACGCAGTATTTT. The entire variable domain, with the rest obtained from reference TRBV28 and TRBJ2-3, is as follows: DVKVTQSSRYLVKRTGEKVFLECVQDMDHENMFWYRQDPGLGLRLIYFSYDVKMKEKGDIPEGYSVSREKKERFSLILESASTNQTSMYLCASSSRTHSTDTQYFGPGTRLTVL.